This T cell receptor (beta chain) is from a study of cytomegalovirus exposure and HLA in healthy donors. The PCR was carried out with 60 Vbeta primers and 13 Jbeta primers. This table comes from immunoSEQ multiplex PCR, and its TCRdb copy is limited to in-frame clones, with some not included. The data hold under 200,000 clones, with approximately 80% observed a single time. Sequencing was performed on PBMCs. This TCR came from a woman aged 25 to 39 in good health and CMV-seropositive.

This CDR3 is CASSQDPPKPRGGRDTQYF. The CDR3 DNA sequence: TGCGCCAGCAGCCAAGATCCTCCAAAGCCGAGGGGGGGACGAGATACGCAGTATTTT. The genes are TRBV4-3 and TRBJ2-3; tentatively, D is TRBD2 (7 bases). Germline assignment: CDR1 LGHNA and CDR2 YSLEER. The CDR3 consists of 19 residues. V shed 0 bases and J shed 5 bases, with 24 bases lying between them.